Listed below are T cell receptor beta chains from one sample, sequenced in a study of shared clonotypes between healthy human individuals. Generated by immunoSEQ multiplex PCR, the TCRdb table keeps only in-frame clones and is missing some. The data contain fewer than 600,000 clones, 70% to 80% of them singletons. Sequenced: PBMCs. These receptors originate from a woman between 40 and 55 years old in good health. Some clones in this sample may be carry-over from other donors' samples. CDR3s leave out the opening cysteine and the closing phenylalanine or tryptophan.

CDR3 protein: ASRPGTAITGELF
V gene: TRBV6-5
J gene: TRBJ2-2

CDR3 protein: ASSFRYKNYGYT
V gene: TRBV28
J gene: TRBJ1-2

CDR3 protein: ASSQDPRANYEQY
V gene: TRBV4-1
J gene: TRBJ2-7

CDR3 protein: ASSPLMPRTSGRGEYEQY
V gene: TRBV27
J gene: TRBJ2-7

CDR3 protein: AWVNRDGYNEQF
V gene: TRBV30
J gene: TRBJ2-1

CDR3 protein: ASSSTAVGGTDTQY
V gene: TRBV5-1
J gene: TRBJ2-3

CDR3 protein: ASSLQPLPMNTEAF
V gene: TRBV28
J gene: TRBJ1-1

CDR3 protein: ASSGAASSYNEQF
V gene: TRBV19
J gene: TRBJ2-1

CDR3 protein: ASSPSPQGVTGELF
V gene: TRBV27
J gene: TRBJ2-2

CDR3 protein: ASSIDHGVNQPQH
V gene: TRBV19
J gene: TRBJ1-5

CDR3 protein: ASSPLAGLYEQY
V gene: TRBV9
J gene: TRBJ2-7

CDR3 protein: ASSLVQGGNYGYT
V gene: TRBV5-4
J gene: TRBJ1-2

CDR3 protein: ASSLQRSGSTEAF
V gene: TRBV5-1
J gene: TRBJ1-1

CDR3 protein: ASSRGLGGLNTEAF
V gene: TRBV7-8
J gene: TRBJ1-1

CDR3 protein: ASSPGTFTGELF
V gene: TRBV11-2
J gene: TRBJ2-2

CDR3 protein: ASSLVSLGGKPVEF
V gene: TRBV7-2
J gene: TRBJ2-1

CDR3 protein: ASSLLQGSGELF
V gene: TRBV5-1
J gene: TRBJ2-2

CDR3 protein: ASSDAGVGETQY
V gene: TRBV2
J gene: TRBJ2-5